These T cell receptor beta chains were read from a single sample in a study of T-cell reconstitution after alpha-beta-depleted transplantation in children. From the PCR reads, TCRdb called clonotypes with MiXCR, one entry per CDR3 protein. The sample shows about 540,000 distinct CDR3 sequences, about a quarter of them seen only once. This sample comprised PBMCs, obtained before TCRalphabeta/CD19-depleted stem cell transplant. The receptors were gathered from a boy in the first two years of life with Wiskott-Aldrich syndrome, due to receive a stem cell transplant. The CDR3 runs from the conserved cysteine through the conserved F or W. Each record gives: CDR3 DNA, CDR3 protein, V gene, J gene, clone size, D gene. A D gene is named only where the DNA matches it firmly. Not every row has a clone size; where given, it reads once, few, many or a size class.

cdr3_nt: TGTGCCAGCAGTTTGAACGTAGGGGGGAACTATGGCTACACCTTC
cdr3_aa: CASSLNVGGNYGYTF
v_call: TRBV12-3/TRBV12-4
j_call: TRBJ1-2
clone_size: -
d_call: -

cdr3_nt: TGTGCCAGCAGTTTATTTGGGGGAGTCAGACAAGAGACCCAGTACTTC
cdr3_aa: CASSLFGGVRQETQYF
v_call: TRBV12-3/TRBV12-4
j_call: TRBJ2-5
clone_size: few
d_call: -

cdr3_nt: TGCAGTGCCGGGACTACCCTGGAACTAGAGACCCAGTACTTC
cdr3_aa: CSAGTTLELETQYF
v_call: TRBV20-1
j_call: TRBJ2-5
clone_size: -
d_call: TRBD2

cdr3_nt: TGCGCCAGCAGGAACATAAACACTGAAGCTTTCTTT
cdr3_aa: CASRNINTEAFF
v_call: TRBV5-1
j_call: TRBJ1-1
clone_size: -
d_call: -

cdr3_nt: TGCAGCGTTAAGACAGGGGGCCGTGTTTCTATCGGGGAGCTGTTTTTT
cdr3_aa: CSVKTGGRVSIGELFF
v_call: TRBV29-1
j_call: TRBJ2-2
clone_size: -
d_call: TRBD1

cdr3_nt: TGCGCCAGCAGCTTGGTACTAGCGGGATCATACGAGCAGTACTTC
cdr3_aa: CASSLVLAGSYEQYF
v_call: TRBV5-1
j_call: TRBJ2-7
clone_size: -
d_call: TRBD2

cdr3_nt: TGTGCCAGCAGCCCCGGACTAGCGGGAGCTGGGTTCTTC
cdr3_aa: CASSPGLAGAGFF
v_call: TRBV9
j_call: TRBJ2-1
clone_size: few
d_call: TRBD2

cdr3_nt: TGTGCCAGCAGCGCAGGGACAGGGGACTACGAGCAGTACTTC
cdr3_aa: CASSAGTGDYEQYF
v_call: TRBV7-2
j_call: TRBJ2-7
clone_size: -
d_call: TRBD1

cdr3_nt: TGTGCCAGCAACAGAGCGGAACGCTCCTACAATGAGCAGTTCTTC
cdr3_aa: CASNRAERSYNEQFF
v_call: TRBV7-9
j_call: TRBJ2-1
clone_size: -
d_call: -

cdr3_nt: TGTGCCAGCAGCGCCGGACAGGTTAATGAAAAACTGTTTTTT
cdr3_aa: CASSAGQVNEKLFF
v_call: TRBV9
j_call: TRBJ1-4
clone_size: -
d_call: TRBD1

cdr3_nt: TGTGCCAGCAGCCAAGATTGGGACAGGGGGATCAATGAGCAGTTCTTC
cdr3_aa: CASSQDWDRGINEQFF
v_call: TRBV12-3/TRBV12-4
j_call: TRBJ2-1
clone_size: -
d_call: TRBD1

cdr3_nt: TGCGCCAGCAACATTGCCTGGACAGGGGTCAATGAGCAGTTCTTC
cdr3_aa: CASNIAWTGVNEQFF
v_call: TRBV5-1
j_call: TRBJ2-1
clone_size: -
d_call: TRBD1

cdr3_nt: TGCAGTGCTCTGACAGGGCGGTTAACTGAAGCTTTCTTT
cdr3_aa: CSALTGRLTEAFF
v_call: TRBV20-1
j_call: TRBJ1-1
clone_size: few
d_call: TRBD1

cdr3_nt: TGCGCCAGCAGCATGACAGGGACCTACACAGATACGCAGTATTTT
cdr3_aa: CASSMTGTYTDTQYF
v_call: TRBV5-1
j_call: TRBJ2-3
clone_size: -
d_call: TRBD1

cdr3_nt: TGTGCCAGCAGCTTGGTCGAGACAGATACGCAGTATTTT
cdr3_aa: CASSLVETDTQYF
v_call: TRBV5-6
j_call: TRBJ2-3
clone_size: few
d_call: -

cdr3_nt: TGTGCCAGCAGACGGGACCAGTACAATGAGCAGTTCTTC
cdr3_aa: CASRRDQYNEQFF
v_call: TRBV6-2/TRBV6-3
j_call: TRBJ2-1
clone_size: -
d_call: -

cdr3_nt: TGTGCCAGCAGCTCTCTCCAAGGATCAAGCTACGAGCAGTACTTC
cdr3_aa: CASSSLQGSSYEQYF
v_call: TRBV27
j_call: TRBJ2-7
clone_size: -
d_call: -

cdr3_nt: TGTGCCAGCAGCTTAGAAGGACAGGCGTTCTATGGCTACACCTTC
cdr3_aa: CASSLEGQAFYGYTF
v_call: TRBV7-2
j_call: TRBJ1-2
clone_size: few
d_call: TRBD1

cdr3_nt: TGCGCCAGCAGCCCCGGGGACAGCGGCCGGCAGCCCCAGCATTTT
cdr3_aa: CASSPGDSGRQPQHF
v_call: TRBV5-1
j_call: TRBJ1-5
clone_size: -
d_call: TRBD1

cdr3_nt: TGTGCCAGCAGTTTAGGACGGCTAGATGGAAACACCATATATTTT
cdr3_aa: CASSLGRLDGNTIYF
v_call: TRBV12-3/TRBV12-4
j_call: TRBJ1-3
clone_size: -
d_call: -

cdr3_nt: TGCAGTGCACCGGACATCGGCCTTTTCGACGAGCAGTACTTC
cdr3_aa: CSAPDIGLFDEQYF
v_call: TRBV20-1
j_call: TRBJ2-7
clone_size: -
d_call: -

cdr3_nt: TGTGCCAGCAGCTTAGGACGGAAAAGCAATCAGCCCCAGCATTTT
cdr3_aa: CASSLGRKSNQPQHF
v_call: TRBV13
j_call: TRBJ1-5
clone_size: -
d_call: -

cdr3_nt: TGTGCCAGCAGCTTAGGGGGGACGCCCCTAAATAGGCAGTTCTTC
cdr3_aa: CASSLGGTPLNRQFF
v_call: TRBV7-2
j_call: TRBJ2-1
clone_size: -
d_call: -

cdr3_nt: TGTGCCAGCAGTCCTATAGCGGGAGGGAAACTCTCCGAGCAGTACTTC
cdr3_aa: CASSPIAGGKLSEQYF
v_call: TRBV12-3/TRBV12-4
j_call: TRBJ2-7
clone_size: few
d_call: TRBD2

cdr3_nt: TGTGCCAGCAGATCTCCATTTGGCACAGATACGCAGTATTTT
cdr3_aa: CASRSPFGTDTQYF
v_call: TRBV6-1
j_call: TRBJ2-3
clone_size: -
d_call: -

cdr3_nt: TGTGCCAGTACTAGCGGGAGTATCTACGAGCAGTACTTC
cdr3_aa: CASTSGSIYEQYF
v_call: TRBV28
j_call: TRBJ2-7
clone_size: -
d_call: TRBD2

cdr3_nt: TGTGCCAGCAGCCCTCAGAGGATCAGGACTAGCCGAAACAATGAGCAGTTCTTC
cdr3_aa: CASSPQRIRTSRNNEQFF
v_call: TRBV11-1
j_call: TRBJ2-1
clone_size: -
d_call: TRBD2

cdr3_nt: TGTGCCAGCAGTGACCCAGGGGGCGAAGGGAATGAGCAGTTCTTC
cdr3_aa: CASSDPGGEGNEQFF
v_call: TRBV2
j_call: TRBJ2-1
clone_size: -
d_call: TRBD1

cdr3_nt: TGTGCCAGCAGTTTTGATCGGGGGGACAGGGCCGAAGAGACCCAGTACTTC
cdr3_aa: CASSFDRGDRAEETQYF
v_call: TRBV12-3/TRBV12-4
j_call: TRBJ2-5
clone_size: -
d_call: TRBD1

cdr3_nt: TGTGCCACCAGCAGTAGGGCAGTGGTTGGCTACACCTTC
cdr3_aa: CATSSRAVVGYTF
v_call: TRBV15
j_call: TRBJ1-2
clone_size: few
d_call: -

cdr3_nt: TGTGCCAGTAGTACCGGGACTAGAGGCGAGACCCAGTACTTC
cdr3_aa: CASSTGTRGETQYF
v_call: TRBV19
j_call: TRBJ2-5
clone_size: -
d_call: TRBD2

cdr3_nt: TGTGCCAGCAGCCCTGGACTAGTGGGGTACAATGAGCAGTTCTTC
cdr3_aa: CASSPGLVGYNEQFF
v_call: TRBV5-5
j_call: TRBJ2-1
clone_size: few
d_call: TRBD2

cdr3_nt: TGTGCCAGTAGTATGGGCGGGGAGCTGTTTTTT
cdr3_aa: CASSMGGELFF
v_call: TRBV19
j_call: TRBJ2-2
clone_size: -
d_call: -

cdr3_nt: TGTGCCAGCAGTCCTACAGGGACGACCCAGTACTTC
cdr3_aa: CASSPTGTTQYF
v_call: TRBV6-5
j_call: TRBJ2-5
clone_size: -
d_call: -

cdr3_nt: TGTGCCAGCTCCCCGGGGAGGGGACACACTGAAGCTTTCTTT
cdr3_aa: CASSPGRGHTEAFF
v_call: TRBV18
j_call: TRBJ1-1
clone_size: few
d_call: -

cdr3_nt: TGTGCCAGCAGTGAAATTGGAATCACCTACGAGCAGTACTTC
cdr3_aa: CASSEIGITYEQYF
v_call: TRBV2
j_call: TRBJ2-7
clone_size: -
d_call: -

cdr3_nt: TGTGCCAGCAGCCAAGAGGGCGGACAGCCCCAGCATTTT
cdr3_aa: CASSQEGGQPQHF
v_call: TRBV3-1
j_call: TRBJ1-5
clone_size: -
d_call: -

cdr3_nt: TGTGCCAGCAGTTTATGGGCATGGGGTGGCTCCTACGAGCAGTACTTC
cdr3_aa: CASSLWAWGGSYEQYF
v_call: TRBV28
j_call: TRBJ2-7
clone_size: few
d_call: -

cdr3_nt: TGCGCCAGCAGCTTGGTGGGGAAACTAGCGGGAGGGCCCTCCCCGACCGAGCAGTACTTC
cdr3_aa: CASSLVGKLAGGPSPTEQYF
v_call: TRBV5-1
j_call: TRBJ2-7
clone_size: -
d_call: TRBD2

cdr3_nt: TGTGCCTGGAGTGGGAGCGATACGCAGTATTTT
cdr3_aa: CAWSGSDTQYF
v_call: TRBV30
j_call: TRBJ2-3
clone_size: -
d_call: -

cdr3_nt: TGCAGCGTTGAAGAGGGACAGGGAAGGTCATATAGCAATCAGCCCCAGCATTTT
cdr3_aa: CSVEEGQGRSYSNQPQHF
v_call: TRBV29-1
j_call: TRBJ1-5
clone_size: few
d_call: TRBD1

cdr3_nt: TGTGCCAGCAGCCTAGGCGAGGGGGAAGCTTTCTTT
cdr3_aa: CASSLGEGEAFF
v_call: TRBV3-1
j_call: TRBJ1-1
clone_size: -
d_call: -

cdr3_nt: TGCATCGTGAGGACCACCGGGACATCGTACAATGAGCAGTTCTTC
cdr3_aa: CIVRTTGTSYNEQFF
v_call: TRBV29-1
j_call: TRBJ2-1
clone_size: -
d_call: -

cdr3_nt: TGTGCCAGCAGTTCCCGGGGAGATACGCAGTATTTT
cdr3_aa: CASSSRGDTQYF
v_call: TRBV12-3/TRBV12-4
j_call: TRBJ2-3
clone_size: few
d_call: -

cdr3_nt: TGTGCCAGCAGTTTCGGCGATGGTCCGGATGGCTACACCTTC
cdr3_aa: CASSFGDGPDGYTF
v_call: TRBV12-3/TRBV12-4
j_call: TRBJ1-2
clone_size: -
d_call: -

cdr3_nt: TGTGCCAGCAGCCAAGATGATAAGGTGTCGCAGTACTTC
cdr3_aa: CASSQDDKVSQYF
v_call: TRBV14
j_call: TRBJ2-7
clone_size: -
d_call: -

cdr3_nt: TGCGCCAGCAGCTTCTCTAGCGGGAGTGTCTACGAGCAGTACTTC
cdr3_aa: CASSFSSGSVYEQYF
v_call: TRBV5-1
j_call: TRBJ2-7
clone_size: few
d_call: TRBD2

cdr3_nt: TGTGCCAGCAGCTCGGAAATATCTGGAAACACCATATATTTT
cdr3_aa: CASSSEISGNTIYF
v_call: TRBV5-5
j_call: TRBJ1-3
clone_size: few
d_call: -

cdr3_nt: TGTGCCAGCAGCGTAGCTCCAGGGGCCCGGGGTGAGCAGTTCTTC
cdr3_aa: CASSVAPGARGEQFF
v_call: TRBV9
j_call: TRBJ2-1
clone_size: -
d_call: -

cdr3_nt: TGCGCCAGCAGCTTCGGCTCCGCGGGAGAGACCCAGTACTTC
cdr3_aa: CASSFGSAGETQYF
v_call: TRBV5-1
j_call: TRBJ2-5
clone_size: -
d_call: -

cdr3_nt: TGTGCCAGCAGCCGCCTGATAGCGACCACAGATACGCAGTATTTT
cdr3_aa: CASSRLIATTDTQYF
v_call: TRBV4-2
j_call: TRBJ2-3
clone_size: -
d_call: -

cdr3_nt: TGCGCCAGCAGCCGGTGGCAAGGGAACACTGAAGCTTTCTTT
cdr3_aa: CASSRWQGNTEAFF
v_call: TRBV5-1
j_call: TRBJ1-1
clone_size: -
d_call: -

cdr3_nt: TGTGCCACCAGCAGAGCCAGGGGCTACGGGGCCAACGTCCTGACTTTC
cdr3_aa: CATSRARGYGANVLTF
v_call: TRBV15
j_call: TRBJ2-6
clone_size: -
d_call: -

cdr3_nt: TGTGCCACCAGCATTCGACGGCGACTACTAGCGACTAGCACAGATACGCAGTATTTT
cdr3_aa: CATSIRRRLLATSTDTQYF
v_call: TRBV15
j_call: TRBJ2-3
clone_size: -
d_call: TRBD2

cdr3_nt: TGTGCCAGCAGGGCGGACTACACCGGGGAGCTGTTTTTT
cdr3_aa: CASRADYTGELFF
v_call: TRBV2
j_call: TRBJ2-2
clone_size: few
d_call: -

cdr3_nt: TGTGCCTGGAGTGTAGGTTATTGGGGGATAGGATCAGATACGCAGTATTTT
cdr3_aa: CAWSVGYWGIGSDTQYF
v_call: TRBV30
j_call: TRBJ2-3
clone_size: -
d_call: -

cdr3_nt: TGTGCCAGCAGCTTGGCCGGGACTAGCGGGAGGGCTGAGCAGTTCTTC
cdr3_aa: CASSLAGTSGRAEQFF
v_call: TRBV5-6
j_call: TRBJ2-1
clone_size: -
d_call: TRBD2

cdr3_nt: TGTGCCAGCAGCCCTTCGACTAGCGGGAGTAAGGGTGAGCAGTTCTTC
cdr3_aa: CASSPSTSGSKGEQFF
v_call: TRBV3-1
j_call: TRBJ2-1
clone_size: -
d_call: TRBD2

cdr3_nt: TGTGCCAGCAGCGACCCTTATACTTACGAGCAGTACTTC
cdr3_aa: CASSDPYTYEQYF
v_call: TRBV12-3/TRBV12-4
j_call: TRBJ2-7
clone_size: -
d_call: -